This T cell receptor beta chain came from a study of technical replicates of blood from a few donors. Assay: immunoSEQ multiplex PCR; the TCRdb copy retains only in-frame clones and omits some. The sample holds fewer than 100,000 clones, roughly 95% seen once. What was sequenced was T cells isolated from PBMCs. This TCR came from a human donor in good health.

The CDR3 protein is CSVGGQGAGTQYF. The CDR3 DNA follows: TGCAGCGTTGGCGGACAGGGGGCCGGGACCCAGTACTTC. The gene calls are TRBV29-1 and TRBJ2-5; TRBD1 matches at 11 bases. V was clipped by 4 bases and J by 7 bases; unmatched bases: 5. This CDR3 spans 13 amino acids. The germline V gene has CDR1 SQVTM and CDR2 ANQGSEA.